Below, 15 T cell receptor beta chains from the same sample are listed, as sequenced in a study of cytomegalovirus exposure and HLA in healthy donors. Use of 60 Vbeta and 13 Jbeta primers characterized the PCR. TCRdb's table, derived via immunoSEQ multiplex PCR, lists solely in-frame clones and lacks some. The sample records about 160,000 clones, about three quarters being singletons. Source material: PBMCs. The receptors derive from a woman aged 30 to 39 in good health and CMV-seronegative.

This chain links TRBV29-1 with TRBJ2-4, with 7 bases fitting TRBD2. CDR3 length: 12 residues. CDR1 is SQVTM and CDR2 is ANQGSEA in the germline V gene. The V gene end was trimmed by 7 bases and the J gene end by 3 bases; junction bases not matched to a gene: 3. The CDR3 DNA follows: TGCAGCGCCGGGACTAACAAAAACATTCAGTACTTC. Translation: CSAGTNKNIQYF. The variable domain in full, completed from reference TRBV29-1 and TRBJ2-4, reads SAVISQKPSRDICQRGTSLTIQCQVDSQVTMMFWYRQQPGQSLTLIATANQGSEATYESGFVIDKFPISRPNLTFSTLTVSNMSPEDSSIYLCSAGTNKNIQYFGAGTRLSVL.

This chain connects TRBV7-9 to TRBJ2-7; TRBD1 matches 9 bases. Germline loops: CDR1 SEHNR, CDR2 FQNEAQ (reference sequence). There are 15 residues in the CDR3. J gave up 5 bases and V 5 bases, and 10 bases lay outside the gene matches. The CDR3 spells CASSNQDRGIHEQYF. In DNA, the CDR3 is TGTGCCAGCAGCAACCAGGACAGGGGAATCCACGAGCAGTACTTC.

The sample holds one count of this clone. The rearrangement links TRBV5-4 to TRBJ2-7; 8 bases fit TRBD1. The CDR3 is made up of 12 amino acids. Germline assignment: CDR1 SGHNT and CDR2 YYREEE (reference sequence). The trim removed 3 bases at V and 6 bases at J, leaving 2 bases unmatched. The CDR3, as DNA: TGTGCCAGCAGCTCCGGGACAGGCGAGCAGTACTTC. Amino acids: CASSSGTGEQYF. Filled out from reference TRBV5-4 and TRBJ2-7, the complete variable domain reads ETGVTQSPTHLIKTRGQQVTLRCSSQSGHNTVSWYQQALGQGPQFIFQYYREEENGRGNFPPRFSGLQFPNYSSELNVNALELDDSALYLCASSSGTGEQYFGPGTRLTVT.

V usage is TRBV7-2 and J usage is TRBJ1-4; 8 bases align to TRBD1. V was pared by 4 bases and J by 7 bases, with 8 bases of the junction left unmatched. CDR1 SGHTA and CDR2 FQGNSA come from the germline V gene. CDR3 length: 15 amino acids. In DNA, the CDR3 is TGTGCCAGCAGCTCCCAGACAGGGGAGGGTGAAAAACTGTTTTTT. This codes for CASSSQTGEGEKLFF.

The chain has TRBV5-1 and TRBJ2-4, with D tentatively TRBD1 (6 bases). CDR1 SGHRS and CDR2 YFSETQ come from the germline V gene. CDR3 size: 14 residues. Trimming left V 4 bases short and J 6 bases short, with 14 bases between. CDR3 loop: CASSNEGGGNIQYF. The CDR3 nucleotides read TGCGCCAGCAGCAACGAAGGGGGTGGAAACATTCAGTACTTC. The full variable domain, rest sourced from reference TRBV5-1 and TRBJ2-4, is KAGVTQTPRYLIKTRGQQVTLSCSPISGHRSVSWYQQTPGQGLQFLFEYFSETQRNKGNFPGRFSGRQFSNSRSEMNVSTLELGDSALYLCASSNEGGGNIQYFGAGTRLSVL.

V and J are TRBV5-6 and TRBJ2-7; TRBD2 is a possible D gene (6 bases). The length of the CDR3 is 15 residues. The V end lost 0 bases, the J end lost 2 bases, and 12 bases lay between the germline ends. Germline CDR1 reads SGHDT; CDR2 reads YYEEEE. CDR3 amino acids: CASSLAGTSTYEQYF. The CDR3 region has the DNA TGTGCCAGCAGCTTGGCGGGGACTTCCACCTACGAGCAGTACTTC.

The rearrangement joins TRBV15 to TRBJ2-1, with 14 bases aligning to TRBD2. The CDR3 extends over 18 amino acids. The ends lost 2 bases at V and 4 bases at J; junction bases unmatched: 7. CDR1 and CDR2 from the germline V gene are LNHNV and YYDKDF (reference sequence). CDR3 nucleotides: TGTGCCACCAGCAGACAAAGGACTAGCGGGAGGAGTTACAATGAGCAGTTCTTC. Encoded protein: CATSRQRTSGRSYNEQFF.

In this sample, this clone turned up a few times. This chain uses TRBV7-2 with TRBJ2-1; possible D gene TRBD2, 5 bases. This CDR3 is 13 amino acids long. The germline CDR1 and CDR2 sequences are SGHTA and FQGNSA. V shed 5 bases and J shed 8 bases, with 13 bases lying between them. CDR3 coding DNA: TGTGCCAGCAGCAACCCCGGGGTAGATGAGCAGTTCTTC. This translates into CASSNPGVDEQFF.

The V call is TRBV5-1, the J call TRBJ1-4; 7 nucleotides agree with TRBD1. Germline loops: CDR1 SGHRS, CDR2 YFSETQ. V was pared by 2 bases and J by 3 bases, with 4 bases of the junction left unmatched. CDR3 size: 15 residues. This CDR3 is CASSFLTGSNEKLFF. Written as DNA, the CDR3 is TGCGCCAGCAGCTTCTTGACAGGGTCTAATGAAAAACTGTTTTTT.

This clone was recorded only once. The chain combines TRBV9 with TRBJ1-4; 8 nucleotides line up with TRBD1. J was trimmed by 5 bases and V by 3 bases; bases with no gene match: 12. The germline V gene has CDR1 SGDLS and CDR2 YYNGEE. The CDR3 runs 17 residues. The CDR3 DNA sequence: TGTGCCAGCAGCGGCTGGGGTGCGGGACAGGACAATGAAAAACTGTTTTTT. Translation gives CASSGWGAGQDNEKLFF.

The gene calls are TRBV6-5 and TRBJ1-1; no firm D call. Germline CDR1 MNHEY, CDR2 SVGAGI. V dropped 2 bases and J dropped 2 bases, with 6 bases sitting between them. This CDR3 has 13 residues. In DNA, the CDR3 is TGTGCCAGCAGTTACCAGGAAAACACTGAAGCTTTCTTT. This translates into CASSYQENTEAFF.

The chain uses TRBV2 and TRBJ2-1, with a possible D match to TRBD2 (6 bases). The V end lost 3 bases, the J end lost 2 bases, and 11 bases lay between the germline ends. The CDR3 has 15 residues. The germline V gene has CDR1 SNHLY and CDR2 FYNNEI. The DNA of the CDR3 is TGTGCCAGCAGTGATCAAGCGGGCGCCTACAATGAGCAGTTCTTC. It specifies CASSDQAGAYNEQFF.

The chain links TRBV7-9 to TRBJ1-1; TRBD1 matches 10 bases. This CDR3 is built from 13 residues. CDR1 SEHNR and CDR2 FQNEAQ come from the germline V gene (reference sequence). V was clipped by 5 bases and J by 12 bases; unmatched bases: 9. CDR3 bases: TGTGCCAGCAGCGAGGGACAGGGGACGGCGTCTTTCTTT. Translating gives CASSEGQGTASFF.

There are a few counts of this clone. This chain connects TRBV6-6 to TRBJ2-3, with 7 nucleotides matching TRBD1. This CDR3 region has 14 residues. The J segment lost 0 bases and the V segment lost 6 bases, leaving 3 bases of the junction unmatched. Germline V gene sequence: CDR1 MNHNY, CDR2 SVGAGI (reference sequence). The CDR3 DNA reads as TGTGCCAGCAGACAGGGGTCTAGCACAGATACGCAGTATTTT. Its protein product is CASRQGSSTDTQYF.

CDR3 protein: CASRSQANTEAFF. In nucleotides, the CDR3 is TGTGCCAGCAGGTCACAGGCGAACACTGAAGCTTTCTTT. The chain couples TRBV7-6 to TRBJ1-1; tentative D call: TRBD1 (5 bases). The CDR3 runs 13 residues. Germline V gene sequence: CDR1 SGHVS, CDR2 FNYEAQ. V lost 6 bases and J 1 base, leaving 9 bases between the germline ends.